This T cell receptor beta chain was observed in a study of blood T cell repertoires in COVID-19. The CDR3 extends over 12 amino acids. CDR1 and CDR2 from the germline V gene are SGDLS and YYNGEE. The V and J ends lost 3 bases and 5 bases respectively, with 5 bases between them. The protocol was immunoSEQ multiplex PCR, while the TCRdb copy is restricted to in-frame clones and leaves out a portion. The repertoire holds some 290,000 clones, with approximately 91% as singletons. The chain uses TRBV9 and TRBJ2-2, with D uncertain. The clonotype originates from a woman aged 40 to 50 with acute COVID-19. What was sequenced was PBMCs or T cells enriched from blood (not recorded which). This CDR3 is CASSGTTGELFF. CDR3 DNA: TGTGCCAGCAGCGGTACAACCGGGGAGCTGTTTTTT. Using reference TRBV9 and TRBJ2-2 for the parts outside the CDR3, the full variable domain is DSGVTQTPKHLITATGQRVTLRCSPRSGDLSVYWYQQSLDQGLQFLIQYYNGEERAKGNILERFSAQQFPDLHSELNLSSLELGDSALYFCASSGTTGELFFGEGSRLTVL.